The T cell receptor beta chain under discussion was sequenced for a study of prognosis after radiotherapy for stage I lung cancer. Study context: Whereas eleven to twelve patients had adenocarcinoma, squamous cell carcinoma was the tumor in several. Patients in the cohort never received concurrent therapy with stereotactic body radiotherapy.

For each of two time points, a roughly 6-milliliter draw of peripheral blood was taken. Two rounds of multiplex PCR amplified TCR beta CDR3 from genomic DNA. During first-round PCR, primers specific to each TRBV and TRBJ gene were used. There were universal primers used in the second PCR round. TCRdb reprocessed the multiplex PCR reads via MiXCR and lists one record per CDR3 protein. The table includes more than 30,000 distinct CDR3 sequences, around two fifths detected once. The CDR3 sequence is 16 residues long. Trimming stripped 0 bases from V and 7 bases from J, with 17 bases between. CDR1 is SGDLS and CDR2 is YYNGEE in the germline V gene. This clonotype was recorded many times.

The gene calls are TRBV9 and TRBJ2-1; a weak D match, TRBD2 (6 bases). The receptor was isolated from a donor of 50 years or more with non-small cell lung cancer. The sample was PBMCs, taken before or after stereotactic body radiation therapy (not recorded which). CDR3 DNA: TGTGCCAGCAGCGTAGGTCTGGCGGGGCCAGGAAATGAGCAGTTCTTC. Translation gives CASSVGLAGPGNEQFF.